This TCR beta chain was identified in a study of blood T cell repertoires in COVID-19. Sequencing used immunoSEQ multiplex PCR; TCRdb keeps in-frame clones, though not all of them. Here the sample spans some 100,000 clones, 85% being singletons. The germline gives CDR1 LNHNV, CDR2 YYDKDF (reference sequence). The CDR3 is 16 amino acids. V lost 1 base, J lost 2 bases, and 5 bases stayed unmatched. This sequence originates from a woman aged 70-85 years with active or convalescent COVID-19. V usage is TRBV15 and J usage is TRBJ2-7, with 10 bases identical to TRBD1. Sequencing used peripheral blood. CDR3 nucleotide sequence: TGTGCCACCAGCAGAGGGCGGGACAGGGGTGCCTACGAGCAGTACTTC. Translation: CATSRGRDRGAYEQYF. The whole variable domain, filled in from reference TRBV15 and TRBJ2-7, reads DAMVIQNPRYQVTQFGKPVTLSCSQTLNHNVMYWYQQKSSQAPKLLFHYYDKDFNNEADTPDNFQSRRPNTSFCFLDIRSPGLGDTAMYLCATSRGRDRGAYEQYFGPGTRLTVT.